These 5 T cell receptor beta chains came from one sample sequenced in a study of T cell repertoires in cytomegalovirus infection. Via MiXCR, TCRdb re-called the reads, giving one row per CDR3 protein. Here the sample spans about 280,000 distinct CDR3 sequences, under 25% being singletons. These receptors have no known antigen. Sample: cultured PBMCs, taken from culture after CMV antigen stimulation. The receptors derive from a human donor in good health (CMV status not recorded). Some clones in this sample may be carry-over from other donors' samples.

This clonotype was recorded a few times. This chain connects TRBV6-2 or TRBV6-3 to TRBJ1-2; the D gene is possibly TRBD1 (5 bases). The CDR3 extends over 13 amino acids. Germline loops: CDR1 MNHEY, CDR2 SVGEGT. V was trimmed by 7 bases and J by 3 bases, leaving 12 bases between them. CDR3 amino acids: CASTQGSDYGYTF. CDR3 in DNA: TGTGCCAGCACTCAGGGTTCGGACTATGGCTACACCTTC.

This clonotype was counted ten times or more. The V call is TRBV7-3, the J call TRBJ2-2, with D unclear. This CDR3 region has 14 residues. V was trimmed by 5 bases and J by 7 bases, leaving 14 bases between them. In germline, CDR1 is SGHTA, CDR2 FQGTGA. The CDR3 coding sequence is TGTGCCAGCAGCAGGGATACCCCCGGCGGGGAGCTGTTTTTT. Translation: CASSRDTPGGELFF.

The chain carries TRBV4-1 and TRBJ1-6; D may be TRBD1 (5 bases). Germline CDR1 reads MGHRA; CDR2 reads YSYEKL. Trimming left V 4 bases short and J 5 bases short, with 18 bases between. The CDR3 runs 17 residues. The CDR3 loop is CASSRRRDGTDNSPLHF. Written as DNA, the CDR3 is TGCGCCAGCAGCCGTAGACGCGACGGGACGGATAATTCACCCCTCCACTTT.

This chain links TRBV7-9 with TRBJ2-1; 9 bases are shared with TRBD2. With 5 bases clipped from V and 4 bases from J, the junction kept 9 bases outside the gene matches. Germline V gene sequence: CDR1 SEHNR, CDR2 FQNEAQ (reference sequence). There are 16 residues in the CDR3. As DNA, the CDR3 is TGTGCCAGCAGCGGACGAGCGGGAGGCCCTTACAATGAGCAGTTCTTC. Translation: CASSGRAGGPYNEQFF.

The chain has TRBV18 and TRBJ1-3, with 7 bases lining up with TRBD1. The ends lost 3 bases at V and 3 bases at J; junction bases unmatched: 8. CDR1 KGHSH and CDR2 LQKENI come from the germline V gene. The CDR3 contains 16 residues. The CDR3 region is CASSPGTAGIGNTIYF. As DNA, the CDR3 is TGTGCCAGCTCACCCGGGACAGCCGGTATTGGAAACACCATATATTTT.